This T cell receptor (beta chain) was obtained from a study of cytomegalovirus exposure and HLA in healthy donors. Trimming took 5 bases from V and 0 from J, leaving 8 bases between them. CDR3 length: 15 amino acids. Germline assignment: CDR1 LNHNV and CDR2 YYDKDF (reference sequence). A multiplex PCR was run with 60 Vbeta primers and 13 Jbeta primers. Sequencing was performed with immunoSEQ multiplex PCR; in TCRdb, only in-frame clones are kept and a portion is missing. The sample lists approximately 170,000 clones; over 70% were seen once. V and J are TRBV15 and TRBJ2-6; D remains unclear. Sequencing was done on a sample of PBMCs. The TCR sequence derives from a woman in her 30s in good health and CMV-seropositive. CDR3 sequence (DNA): TGTGCCACCAGCGTCCTGAGCTCTGGGGCCAACGTCCTGACTTTC. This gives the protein CATSVLSSGANVLTF.